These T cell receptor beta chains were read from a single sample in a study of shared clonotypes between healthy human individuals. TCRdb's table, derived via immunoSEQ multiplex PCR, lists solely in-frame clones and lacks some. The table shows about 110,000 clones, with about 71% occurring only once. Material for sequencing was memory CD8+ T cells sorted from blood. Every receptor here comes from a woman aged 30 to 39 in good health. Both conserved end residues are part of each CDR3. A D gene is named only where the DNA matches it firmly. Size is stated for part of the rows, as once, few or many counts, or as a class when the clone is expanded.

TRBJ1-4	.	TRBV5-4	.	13	CASSREADEKLFF	TGTGCCAGTTCCAGGGAGGCGGATGAAAAACTGTTTTTT
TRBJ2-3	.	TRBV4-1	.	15	CASSQLGTSTDTQYF	TGCGCCAGCAGCCAACTCGGGACAAGCACAGATACGCAGTATTTT
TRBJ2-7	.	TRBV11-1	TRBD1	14	CASSLGQGGYEQYF	TGTGCCAGCAGCCTCGGACAGGGCGGCTACGAGCAGTACTTC
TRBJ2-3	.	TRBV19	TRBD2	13	CSSGRASTDTQYF	TGCTCTAGCGGGAGGGCTAGCACAGATACGCAGTATTTT
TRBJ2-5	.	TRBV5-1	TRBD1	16	CASSLFDRGLQETQYF	TGCGCCAGCAGCTTATTCGACAGGGGGCTCCAAGAGACCCAGTACTTC
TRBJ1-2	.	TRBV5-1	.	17	CASSRSWGPVQNYGYTF	TGCGCCAGCAGCCGCAGTTGGGGACCGGTCCAAAACTATGGCTACACCTTC
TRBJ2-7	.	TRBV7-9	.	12	CASSLDIYEQYF	TGTGCCAGCAGCCTCGACATCTACGAGCAGTACTTC
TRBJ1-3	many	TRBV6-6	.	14	CASSYSPEGNTIYF	TGTGCCAGCAGTTACTCGCCGGAAGGAAACACCATATATTTT
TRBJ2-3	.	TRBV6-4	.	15	CASSDSAGTTDTQYF	TGTGCCAGCAGTGACAGTGCGGGAACCACAGATACGCAGTATTTT
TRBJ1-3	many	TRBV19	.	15	CASSPGHSEGNTIYF	TGTGCCAGTAGTCCCGGACATTCGGAAGGAAACACCATATATTTT
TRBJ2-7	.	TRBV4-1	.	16	CASSQGLLESEAEQYF	TGCGCCAGCAGCCAAGGGTTGTTGGAGAGTGAGGCCGAGCAGTACTTC
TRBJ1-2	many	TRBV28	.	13	CASSLSVVRGYTF	TGTGCCAGCAGTTTGAGTGTGGTCCGTGGCTACACCTTC
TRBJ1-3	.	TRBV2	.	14	CASSGPRTGNTIYF	TGTGCCAGCAGTGGTCCCAGGACTGGAAACACCATATATTTT
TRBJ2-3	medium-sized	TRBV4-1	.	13	CASSRPSTDTQYF	TGCGCCAGCAGCCGCCCAAGCACAGATACGCAGTATTTT
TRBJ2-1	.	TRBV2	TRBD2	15	CASSPQTSGSNEQFF	TGTGCCAGCAGTCCCCAAACTAGCGGGAGTAATGAGCAGTTCTTC
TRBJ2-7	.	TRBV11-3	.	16	CASSLSPGEVSWEQYF	TGTGCCAGCAGTTTATCGCCGGGAGAGGTATCGTGGGAGCAGTACTTC
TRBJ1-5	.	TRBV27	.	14	CASSSQGSNQPQHF	TGTGCCAGCAGTTCCCAGGGCAGCAATCAGCCCCAGCATTTT
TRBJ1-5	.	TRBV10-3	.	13	CAISESGNQPQHF	TGTGCCATCAGTGAATCCGGCAATCAGCCCCAGCATTTT